The 27 T cell receptor beta chains listed next were all sequenced from one sample in a study of blood T cell repertoires in COVID-19. The table came from immunoSEQ multiplex PCR; TCRdb's copy has only in-frame clones and leaves some out. Among some 180,000 clones listed, 75% to 85% were seen once. The sequenced sample consisted of peripheral blood. Receptors were obtained from a woman of 80 years or more with COVID-19, enrolled during active disease.

This chain connects TRBV4-1 to TRBJ2-7; 11 nucleotides align to TRBD1. The CDR3 totals 17 residues. Trimming took 3 bases from V and 4 from J; bases not matched to a gene: 11. Germline CDR1 is MGHRA and CDR2 is YSYEKL. The CDR3 DNA is TGCGCCAGCAGCCAGATTATTGGGAGGGACAGGGGGTACGAGCAGTACTTC. Translation gives CASSQIIGRDRGYEQYF.

This chain uses TRBV6-1 with TRBJ1-2; possible D gene TRBD1, 6 bases. Germline V CDR1 and CDR2: MNHNS, SASEGT. The V end was cut by 2 bases, the J end by 0 bases, with 10 bases between. The CDR3 covers 15 residues. This chain's CDR3 is CASSETYRANYGYTF. The CDR3 bases are TGTGCCAGCAGTGAAACGTACAGGGCTAACTATGGCTACACCTTC.

This sequence joins TRBV19 and TRBJ1-2, with D maybe TRBD1 (5 bases). The V gene's germline CDR1 is LNHDA and CDR2 SQIVND (reference sequence). The germline V and J ends were trimmed by 3 bases and 4 bases, with 12 bases remaining between them. This CDR3 contains 14 residues. CDR3 region: CASSIRGGGYGYTF. The CDR3 DNA reads as TGTGCCAGTAGTATTCGGGGGGGAGGCTATGGCTACACCTTC.

This chain uses TRBV20-1 with TRBJ1-2, with D possibly matching TRBD1 (5 bases). CDR1 and CDR2 (germline): DFQATT, SNEGSKA (reference sequence). The CDR3 covers 10 residues. Trimming took 4 bases from V and 6 from J, leaving 6 bases between them. This CDR3 is CSATGNGYTF. The DNA of the CDR3 is TGCAGTGCTACAGGGAATGGCTACACCTTC.

The rearrangement links TRBV5-1 to TRBJ1-1; unclear D gene. V shed 0 bases and J shed 3 bases, with 9 bases lying between them. CDR3 length equals 14 residues. Germline V CDR1 and CDR2: SGHRS, YFSETQ. CDR3 amino acids: CASSLGQVYTEAFF. The CDR3 bases are TGCGCCAGCAGCTTGGGGCAGGTATACACTGAAGCTTTCTTT.

This clone showed up just a few times. This chain connects TRBV7-9 to TRBJ2-3; D is unclear. The germline V gene has CDR1 SEHNR and CDR2 FQNEAQ (reference sequence). The V end was cut by 2 bases, the J end by 6 bases, with 9 bases between. This CDR3 comprises 13 residues. CDR3 DNA sequence: TGTGCCAGCAGCTTACATTTCGAGGATACGCAGTATTTT. Translating gives CASSLHFEDTQYF. Complete variable domain (other parts from reference TRBV7-9 and TRBJ2-3): DTGVSQNPRHKITKRGQNVTFRCDPISEHNRLYWYRQTLGQGPEFLTYFQNEAQLEKSRLLSDRFSAERPKGSFSTLEIQRTEQGDSAMYLCASSLHFEDTQYFGPGTRLTVL.

The chain links TRBV3-1 (or the pseudogene TRBV3-2) to TRBJ2-7, with 10 bases aligning to TRBD2. CDR1 is LGHDT, CDR2 YNNKEL, per germline (reference sequence). V was clipped by 4 bases and J by 4 bases; unmatched bases: 1. This CDR3 has 13 residues. This CDR3 reads CASSPSGSYEQYF. For the CDR3, the DNA is TGTGCCAGCAGCCCTAGCGGGAGTTACGAGCAGTACTTC.

This chain uses TRBV11-3 with TRBJ2-5; TRBD2 is a possible D gene (5 bases). The germline CDR1 and CDR2 sequences are SGHNT and YENEEA. The V end lost 3 bases, the J end lost 4 bases, and 6 bases lay between the germline ends. This CDR3 spans 12 amino acids. The CDR3 DNA sequence: TGTGCCAGCAGCTTTCGGGGAGAGACCCAGTACTTC. Protein: CASSFRGETQYF. The whole variable domain, filled in from reference TRBV11-3 and TRBJ2-5, reads EAGVVQSPRYKIIEKKQPVAFWCNPISGHNTLYWYLQNLGQGPELLIRYENEEAVDDSQLPKDRFSAERLKGVDSTLKIQPAELGDSAVYLCASSFRGETQYFGPGTRLLVL.

The V gene is TRBV27, the J gene TRBJ2-5, with TRBD2 matching over 13 bases. Trimming at V came to 3 bases and at J to 4 bases, leaving 2 bases not matched to a gene. Germline V lookup: CDR1 MNHEY, CDR2 SMNVEV (reference sequence). The CDR3 is made up of 15 amino acids. The CDR3 DNA follows: TGTGCCAGCAGTTTGACTAGCGGGAGGCTAGAGACCCAGTACTTC. Protein product: CASSLTSGRLETQYF.

The table lists this clone with a count of one. J is TRBJ2-1 and V is TRBV4-2; 8 bases align to TRBD2. V lost 4 bases, J lost 6 bases, and 14 bases stayed unmatched. The length of the CDR3 is 17 residues. The germline gives CDR1 LGHNA, CDR2 YNFKEQ. The DNA for the CDR3 is TGTGCCAGCAGCCCCCCGACGTACCGGGAGGGCCCCAATGAGCAGTTCTTC. Translated: CASSPPTYREGPNEQFF.

This clone was seen more than once but under ten times. The chain carries TRBV27 and TRBJ1-4, with D unclear. The CDR3 has 12 amino acids. V dropped 6 bases and J dropped 10 bases, with 12 bases sitting between them. Germline CDR1 is MNHEY and CDR2 is SMNVEV (reference sequence). CDR3 sequence reads: CASSPPGGKLFF. CDR3 DNA sequence: TGTGCCAGCAGCCCGCCGGGAGGAAAACTGTTTTTT. The full variable domain, in which reference TRBV27 and TRBJ1-4 provide the parts outside the CDR3, is EAQVTQNPRYLITVTGKKLTVTCSQNMNHEYMSWYRQDPGLGLRQIYYSMNVEVTDKGDVPEGYKVSRKEKRNFPLILESPSPNQTSLYFCASSPPGGKLFFGSGTQLSVL.

The V and J genes are TRBV3-1 (or the pseudogene TRBV3-2) and TRBJ2-7, with a possible D match to TRBD2 (7 bases). V was shortened by 2 bases and J by 2 bases, with 13 bases between the two germline ends. This CDR3 comprises 15 residues. Germline V lookup: CDR1 LGHDT, CDR2 YNNKEL (reference sequence). Written as DNA, the CDR3 is TGTGCCAGCAGCCAAAGGGGGAGGGCTCCCTACGAGCAGTACTTC. Protein: CASSQRGRAPYEQYF.

V usage is TRBV6-6 and J usage is TRBJ1-1, with 8 bases that match TRBD1. V was clipped by 4 bases and J by 1 base; unmatched bases: 5. From germline, CDR1 is MNHNY and CDR2 SVGAGI (reference sequence). The CDR3 has 15 residues. For the CDR3, the DNA is TGTGCCAGCAGTTCCCCAACAGGGGGGAACACTGAAGCTTTCTTT. Protein sequence: CASSSPTGGNTEAFF.

This sequence joins TRBV2 and TRBJ2-7, with 9 bases that match TRBD1. The CDR3 is 14 residues long. Trimming took 8 bases from V and 7 from J; bases not matched to a gene: 12. Germline lookup yields CDR1 SNHLY and CDR2 FYNNEI. CDR3 sequence (DNA): TGTGCCAGCGACCGGGACAGGGTCCTTGGTGAGCAGTACTTC. Amino acids: CASDRDRVLGEQYF.

V gene TRBV7-2 combines with J gene TRBJ1-3, with D possibly matching TRBD1 (6 bases). Germline V gene sequence: CDR1 SGHTA, CDR2 FQGNSA. This CDR3 has 16 amino acids. V was clipped by 4 bases and J by 4 bases, with 17 bases between them. The CDR3 coding sequence is TGTGCCAGCAGCTCTTTTGCCAGGGGAACAGGAAACACCATATATTTT. This codes for CASSSFARGTGNTIYF.

The rearrangement uses TRBV7-8 and TRBJ2-2; 7 bases are a match to TRBD1. CDR1 SGHVS and CDR2 FQNEAQ come from the germline V gene. With 0 bases clipped from V and 5 bases from J, the junction kept 3 bases outside the gene matches. The CDR3 consists of 15 residues. CDR3 DNA: TGTGCCAGCAGCTTAGCAGGGGGCGAAACCGGGGAGCTGTTTTTT. Its translation is CASSLAGGETGELFF.

The V and J genes are TRBV29-1 and TRBJ1-2, with 12 bases matching TRBD1. Per germline, CDR1 SQVTM and CDR2 ANQGSEA. The V segment lost 0 bases and the J segment 4 bases; nucleotides outside the gene matches: 9. The CDR3 has 17 residues. The CDR3: CSVEDRAMGQGAYGYTF. The CDR3 region has the DNA TGCAGCGTTGAAGATCGGGCAATGGGACAGGGGGCCTATGGCTACACCTTC.

The chain has TRBV5-1 and TRBJ2-3; 9 bases align to TRBD2. The CDR3 sequence is 15 residues long. V trimming: 0 bases; J trimming: 4 bases; junction bases outside the gene matches: 3. Germline assignment: CDR1 SGHRS and CDR2 YFSETQ. This chain's CDR3 is CASSLGWTSADTQYF. The CDR3 DNA follows: TGCGCCAGCAGCTTGGGATGGACTAGCGCAGATACGCAGTATTTT.

The rearrangement links TRBV2 to TRBJ2-1; 10 bases fit TRBD2. Per the germline V gene, CDR1 is SNHLY and CDR2 is FYNNEI. The CDR3 is 18 residues long. J was trimmed by 4 bases and V by 1 base; bases with no gene match: 10. DNA of the CDR3: TGTGCCAGCAGTGAAGGGGTAGCGGGAGGACTCTGGTACAATGAGCAGTTCTTC. Protein: CASSEGVAGGLWYNEQFF.

J is TRBJ1-1 and V is TRBV10-3, with D possibly TRBD1 on 5 matching bases. The CDR3 contains 14 residues. The germline gives CDR1 ENHRY, CDR2 SYGVKD. The V end lost 10 bases, the J end lost 1 base, and 16 bases lay between the germline ends. The CDR3 coding sequence is TGTGCCACCAGCGGGGGGGTAGGGAACACTGAAGCTTTCTTT. It specifies CATSGGVGNTEAFF.

The gene calls are TRBV5-1 and TRBJ2-2; no reliable D call. V lost 3 bases to trimming and J lost 5 bases, with 14 bases between them. The CDR3 length is 15 residues. Germline V gene sequence: CDR1 SGHRS, CDR2 YFSETQ. The CDR3: CASSSHPTSTGELFF. The CDR3 DNA is TGCGCCAGCAGCTCTCACCCCACGAGTACCGGGGAGCTGTTTTTT.

This chain uses TRBV5-1 with TRBJ1-4, with 8 bases aligning to TRBD1. CDR1 is SGHRS and CDR2 is YFSETQ in the germline V gene. The CDR3 has 15 residues. Trimming cost V 3 bases and J 11 bases; bases outside gene matches: 12. For the CDR3, the DNA is TGCGCCAGCAGCTCGAATCAGGGGGCGACAGCCAAACTGTTTTTT. Its protein product is CASSSNQGATAKLFF. Combining the CDR3 with reference TRBV5-1 and TRBJ1-4 gives the whole variable domain KAGVTQTPRYLIKTRGQQVTLSCSPISGHRSVSWYQQTPGQGLQFLFEYFSETQRNKGNFPGRFSGRQFSNSRSEMNVSTLELGDSALYLCASSSNQGATAKLFFGSGTQLSVL.

This rearrangement joins TRBV6-1 to TRBJ1-2; TRBD1 is a possible D gene (6 bases). Germline V lookup: CDR1 MNHNS, CDR2 SASEGT. Deletions cut 0 bases from V and 5 bases from J, with 16 bases between. The CDR3 is 16 amino acids. CDR3 DNA sequence: TGTGCCAGCAGTGAAGCCTGGTTGGACAGTTCGTATGGCTACACCTTC. It translates to CASSEAWLDSSYGYTF.

The rearrangement uses TRBV5-1 and TRBJ1-5; the match to TRBD1 covers 7 bases. The CDR3 extends over 16 amino acids. V was pared by 4 bases and J by 10 bases, with 17 bases of the junction left unmatched. Germline V gene lookup returns CDR1 SGHRS and CDR2 YFSETQ. The CDR3 is CASSPGTDSGNRPQHF. The CDR3 region has the DNA TGCGCCAGCAGCCCGGGGACAGACTCAGGCAATCGACCCCAGCATTTT.

The J gene is TRBJ2-7, the V gene TRBV12-3 or TRBV12-4; weak D call: TRBD1 (6 bases). V gave up 3 bases and J gave up 3 bases, with 9 bases separating them. CDR3 size: 13 residues. The CDR3 nucleotides are TGTGCCAGCAGTTTTGACAGGAACTACGAGCAGTACTTC. This encodes CASSFDRNYEQYF.

To note about this clone: The junction departs from germline at one end; a sequencing error may be responsible. Other nucleotide sequences from this sample produce the same CDR3. This chain joins TRBV6-6 and TRBJ1-2; 7 bases are shared with TRBD1. CDR3 length: 14 amino acids. Per germline, CDR1 MNHNY and CDR2 SVGAGI (reference sequence). DNA of the CDR3: TGTGCCAGCAGCATGCAAGGGGGCATCTATGGCTATACCTTC. Its translation is CASSMQGGIYGYTF.

The rearrangement joins TRBV2 to TRBJ1-5; 9 bases agree with TRBD1. The V gene's germline CDR1 is SNHLY and CDR2 FYNNEI. The CDR3 is made up of 15 amino acids. V trimming: 3 bases; J trimming: 4 bases; junction bases outside the gene matches: 4. The CDR3 sequence: CASSDGDRGNQPQHF. The CDR3 DNA reads TGTGCCAGCAGTGACGGAGACAGGGGGAATCAGCCCCAGCATTTT.